This entry is about one TCR beta chain. The target antigen is unknown. This record comes from a study of CD8+CD57+ T cells in acquired aplastic anemia. Study-wide results and caveats: Nearly 30 CD8+ CDR3 sequences were shared between patients and controls.

The CDR3 runs 14 residues. Germline CDR1 reads ENHRY; CDR2 reads SYGVKD. V gave up 0 bases and J gave up 5 bases, with 8 bases separating them. The template used for profiling TCR beta VDJ and CDR3 was genomic DNA. TCRdb redid the calling of the reads with MiXCR, one entry per CDR3 protein. The table shows approximately 200,000 distinct CDR3 sequences, with 61% occurring only once. The chain couples TRBV10-3 to TRBJ2-1; D not certain. The TCR comes from a human donor in good health. The specimen was sorted CD4+, CD8+, or CD8+CD57+ T cells (not recorded which) from PBMCs. The CDR3 protein is CAISESRINNEQFF. CDR3 in DNA: TGTGCCATCAGTGAGTCTCGGATCAACAATGAGCAGTTCTTC.